This paragraph covers one TCR beta chain sequence. Sequencing used immunoSEQ multiplex PCR; TCRdb keeps in-frame clones, though not all of them. Among about 68,000 clones, 70% to 90% were seen once, and the ten largest hold 3.4%. Trimming removed 0 bases from V and 9 bases from J, with 9 bases in between. CDR3 size: 14 residues. The germline V gene encodes CDR1 KGHSH and CDR2 LQKENI. The data belong to a study of blood T cell repertoires in COVID-19. About the research overall: COVID-19 samples, acute and convalescent, were from the United States, Italy and Spain. Sample material is recorded as cDNA or gDNA derived from T cells, B-cell-depleted T cells, or PBMCs.

Sequencing was done on a sample of peripheral blood. The receptor was isolated from a woman aged 45-65 years with COVID-19, enrolled during active disease. V is TRBV18 and J is TRBJ1-6, with D perhaps TRBD1 (6 bases). This CDR3 reads CASSPPTGTSPLHF. The CDR3 bases are TGTGCCAGCTCACCACCCACAGGGACTTCACCCCTCCACTTT.